This T cell receptor beta chain is drawn from a study of shared clonotypes between healthy human individuals. Study-wide results and limits: Represented genetic and exposure-history diversity was restricted by having few donors.

V was clipped by 1 base and J by 8 bases, with 5 bases between them. Per the germline V gene, CDR1 is LGHNA and CDR2 is YNFKEQ. The CDR3 loop spans 11 amino acids. TCRdb keeps only in-frame clones here, not all; method: immunoSEQ multiplex PCR. In the table there are about 870,000 clones, almost 95% of which are singletons. CD45RO-negative cells were positively selected for CCR7, leaving out terminally differentiated effector memory CD45RA+ cells. This clone is a singleton in its sample. Its antigen is as yet unknown. The sequenced material came from naive CD8+ T cells sorted from blood. This receptor was identified in a man in his thirties or forties in good health. The chain has TRBV4-2 and TRBJ1-1; D gene uncertain. This CDR3 is CASSQGEEAFF. In DNA, the CDR3 is TGTGCCAGCAGCCAAGGGGAAGAAGCTTTCTTT.